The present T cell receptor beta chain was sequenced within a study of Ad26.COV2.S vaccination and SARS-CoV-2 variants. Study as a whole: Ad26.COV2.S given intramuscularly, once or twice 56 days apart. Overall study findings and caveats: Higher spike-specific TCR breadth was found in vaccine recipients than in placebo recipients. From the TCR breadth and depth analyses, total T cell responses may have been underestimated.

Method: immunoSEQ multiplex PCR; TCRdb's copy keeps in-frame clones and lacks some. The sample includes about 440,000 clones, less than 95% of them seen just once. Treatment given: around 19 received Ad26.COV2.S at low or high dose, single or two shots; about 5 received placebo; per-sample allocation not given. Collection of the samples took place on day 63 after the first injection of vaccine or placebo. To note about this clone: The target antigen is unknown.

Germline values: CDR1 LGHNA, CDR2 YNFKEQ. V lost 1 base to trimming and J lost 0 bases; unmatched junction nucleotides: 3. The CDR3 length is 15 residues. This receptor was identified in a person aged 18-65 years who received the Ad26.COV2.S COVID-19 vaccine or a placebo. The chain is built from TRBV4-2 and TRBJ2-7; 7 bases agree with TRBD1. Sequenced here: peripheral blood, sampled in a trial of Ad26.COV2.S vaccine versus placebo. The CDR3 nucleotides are TGTGCCAGCAGCCAAGGGTACAGGGGCTCCTACGAGCAGTACTTC. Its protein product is CASSQGYRGSYEQYF.